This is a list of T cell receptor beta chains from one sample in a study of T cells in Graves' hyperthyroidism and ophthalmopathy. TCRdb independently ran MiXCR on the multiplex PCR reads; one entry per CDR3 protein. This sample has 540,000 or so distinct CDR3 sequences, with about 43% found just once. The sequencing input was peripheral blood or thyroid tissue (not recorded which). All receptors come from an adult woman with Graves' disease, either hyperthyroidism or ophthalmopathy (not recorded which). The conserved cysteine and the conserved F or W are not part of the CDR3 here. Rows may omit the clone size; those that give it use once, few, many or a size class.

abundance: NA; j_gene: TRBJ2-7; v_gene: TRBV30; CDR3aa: AWSVQRAYEQY
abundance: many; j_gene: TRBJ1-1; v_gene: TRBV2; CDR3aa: ASSRLGGFAEAF
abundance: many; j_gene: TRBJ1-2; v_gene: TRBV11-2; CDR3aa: ASSPNRESYGYT
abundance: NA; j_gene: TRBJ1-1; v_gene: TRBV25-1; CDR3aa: ASSVRGAPGSNTEAF
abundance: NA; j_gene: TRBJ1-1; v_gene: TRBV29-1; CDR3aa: SVDGTNTEAF
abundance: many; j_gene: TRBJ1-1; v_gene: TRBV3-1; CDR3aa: ASSPRTRTTEAF
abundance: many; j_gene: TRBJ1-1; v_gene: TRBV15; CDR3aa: ATSARPGTANTEAF
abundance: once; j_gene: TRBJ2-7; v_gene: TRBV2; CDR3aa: ASSEVAGTYEQY
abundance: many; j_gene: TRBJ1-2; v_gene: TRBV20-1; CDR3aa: SARPHQGSGYT
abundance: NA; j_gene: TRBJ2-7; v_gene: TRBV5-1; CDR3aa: AGSLGGLHEQY
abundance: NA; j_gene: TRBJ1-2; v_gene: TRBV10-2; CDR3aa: ATTIGANTGYT
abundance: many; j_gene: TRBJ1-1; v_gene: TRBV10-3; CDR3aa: AISEVGQALNTEAF
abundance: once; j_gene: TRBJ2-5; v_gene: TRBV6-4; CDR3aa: ASSARGGRGLRETQY
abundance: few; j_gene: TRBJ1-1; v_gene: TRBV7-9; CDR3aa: ASSLVGTVNTEAF
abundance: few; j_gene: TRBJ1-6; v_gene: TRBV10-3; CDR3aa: AISGGQRNSPLH
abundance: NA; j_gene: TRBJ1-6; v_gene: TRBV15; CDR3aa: ATSSEPPTHGNSPLH
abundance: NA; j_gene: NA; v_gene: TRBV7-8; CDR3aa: ASSHRRRGGRVAYNEQF
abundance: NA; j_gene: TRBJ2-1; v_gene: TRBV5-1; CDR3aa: ASSPESGVREEQF
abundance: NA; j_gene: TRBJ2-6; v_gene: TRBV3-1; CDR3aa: ASSQEGWEGYSGANVLT
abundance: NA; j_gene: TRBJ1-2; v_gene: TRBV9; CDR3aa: ASSVGQCTSYGYT
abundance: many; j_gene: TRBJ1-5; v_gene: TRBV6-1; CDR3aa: ASSAYRVGRNQPQH
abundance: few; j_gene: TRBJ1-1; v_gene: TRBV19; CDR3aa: ASRGAMNTEAF
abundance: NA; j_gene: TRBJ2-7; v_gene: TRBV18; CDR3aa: ASSPGEGSRVEQY
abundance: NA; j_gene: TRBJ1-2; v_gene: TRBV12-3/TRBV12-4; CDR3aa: ASSRDNRRSYT
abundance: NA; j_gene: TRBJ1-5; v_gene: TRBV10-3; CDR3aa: ANSLFEPQH
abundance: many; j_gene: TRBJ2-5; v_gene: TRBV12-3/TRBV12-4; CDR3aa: ASRTSETQY
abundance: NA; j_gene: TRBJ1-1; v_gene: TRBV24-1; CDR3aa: ATSDSRLGHIEAF
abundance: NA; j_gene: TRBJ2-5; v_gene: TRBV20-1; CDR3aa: SARPGLKETQY
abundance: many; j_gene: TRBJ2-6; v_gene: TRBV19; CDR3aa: ASSPLGVANSGANVLT
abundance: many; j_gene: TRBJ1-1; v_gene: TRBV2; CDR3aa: ASSKEGQGGTEAF
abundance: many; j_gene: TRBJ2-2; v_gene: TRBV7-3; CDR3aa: ASSLRGSRAGDKDGELF
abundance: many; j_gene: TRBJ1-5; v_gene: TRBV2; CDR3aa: ASSDTYYSNQPQH
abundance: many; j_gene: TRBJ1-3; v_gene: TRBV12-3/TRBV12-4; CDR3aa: ASSLRQSGNTIY
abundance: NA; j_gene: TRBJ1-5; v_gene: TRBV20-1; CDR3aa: SARSGTGVQPQH
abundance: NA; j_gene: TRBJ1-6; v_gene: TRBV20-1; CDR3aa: SASLQRPPLH
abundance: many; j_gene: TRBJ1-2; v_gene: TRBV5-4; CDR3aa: ASSRIGTGGAYGYT
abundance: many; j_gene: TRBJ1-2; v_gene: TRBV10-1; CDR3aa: ASSRGRNYGYT
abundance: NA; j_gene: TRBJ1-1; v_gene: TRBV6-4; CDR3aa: ASTGQGGVAEAF
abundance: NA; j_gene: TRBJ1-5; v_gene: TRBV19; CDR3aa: ASSIRSPGASQPQH
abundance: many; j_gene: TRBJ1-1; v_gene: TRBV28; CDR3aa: ASSRFQGQGSTEAF
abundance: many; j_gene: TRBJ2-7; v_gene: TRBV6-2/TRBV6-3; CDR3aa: ASSSRTGIYEQY
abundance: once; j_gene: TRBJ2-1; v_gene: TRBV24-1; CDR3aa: ATSESQGNEQF
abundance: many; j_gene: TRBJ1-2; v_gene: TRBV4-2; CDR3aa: ASSPAGDGGYT
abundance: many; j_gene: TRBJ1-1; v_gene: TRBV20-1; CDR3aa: SAREQEGTEAF
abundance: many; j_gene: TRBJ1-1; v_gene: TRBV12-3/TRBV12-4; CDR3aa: ASSPFVTEAF
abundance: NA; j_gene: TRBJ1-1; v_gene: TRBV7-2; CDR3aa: ASSRWGFRNREPEAF